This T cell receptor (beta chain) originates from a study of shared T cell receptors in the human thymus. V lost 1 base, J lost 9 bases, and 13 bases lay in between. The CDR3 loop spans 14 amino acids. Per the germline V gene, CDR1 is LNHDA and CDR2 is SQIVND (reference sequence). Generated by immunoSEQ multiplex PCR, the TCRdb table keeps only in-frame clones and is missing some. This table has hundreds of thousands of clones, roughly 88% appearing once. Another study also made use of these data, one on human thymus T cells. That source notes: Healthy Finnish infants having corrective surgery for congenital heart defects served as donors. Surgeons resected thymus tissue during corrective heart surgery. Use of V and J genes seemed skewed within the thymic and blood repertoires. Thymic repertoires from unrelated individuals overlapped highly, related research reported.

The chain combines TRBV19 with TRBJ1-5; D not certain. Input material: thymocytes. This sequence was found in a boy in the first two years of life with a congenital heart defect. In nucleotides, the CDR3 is TGTGCCAGTAGTATAGTGTTAGCGGCTGGGCCCCAGCATTTT. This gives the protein CASSIVLAAGPQHF.